Below are 30 T cell receptor beta chains sequenced from a single sample in a study of shared clonotypes between healthy human individuals. TCRdb keeps only in-frame clones here, not all; method: immunoSEQ multiplex PCR. The repertoire holds 400,000 to 500,000 clones, with 76% as singletons. The material sequenced was PBMCs. The origin of the receptors is a middle-aged woman in good health. Some clones in this sample may be carry-over from other donors' samples.

The V call is TRBV18, the J call TRBJ1-1; D remains unclear. Trimming took 4 bases from V and 2 from J, leaving 11 bases between them. The CDR3 extends over 14 amino acids. Germline V gene lookup returns CDR1 KGHSH and CDR2 LQKENI. CDR3 loop: CASSLDGYNTEAFF. CDR3 sequence (DNA): TGTGCCAGCTCACTCGACGGGTACAACACTGAAGCTTTCTTT.

This clone has only one observation. V and J are TRBV5-1 and TRBJ2-7; 11 bases match TRBD1. CDR3 length: 15 residues. Unmatched junction bases numbered 4, after V lost 0 bases and J lost 5 bases. Germline V lookup: CDR1 SGHRS, CDR2 YFSETQ. CDR3 loop: CASSLEGTGGNEQYF. The CDR3 bases are TGCGCCAGCAGCTTGGAGGGGACAGGGGGGAACGAGCAGTACTTC.

The V call is TRBV7-2, the J call TRBJ2-1; the D is unclear. The CDR3 has 11 amino acids. Germline CDR1 and CDR2: SGHTA and FQGNSA. The germline V and J ends were trimmed by 1 base and 8 bases, with 3 bases remaining between them. The CDR3 nucleotides are TGTGCCAGCAGCTTAGTATATGAGCAGTTCTTC. It is translated as CASSLVYEQFF.

The chain employs TRBV28 and TRBJ2-2, with 8 bases aligning to TRBD1. J was trimmed by 4 bases and V by 5 bases; bases with no gene match: 15. CDR1 MDHEN and CDR2 SYDVKM come from the germline V gene. This CDR3 region has 18 residues. This chain's CDR3 is CASSRAHPGQGSTGELFF. CDR3 coding DNA: TGTGCCAGCAGTCGAGCTCACCCCGGACAGGGATCCACCGGGGAGCTGTTTTTT.

The genes are TRBV27 and TRBJ2-1, with no clear D. The length of the CDR3 is 14 residues. V lost 6 bases and J lost 4, with 13 bases in between. Germline CDR1 and CDR2: MNHEY and SMNVEV (reference sequence). CDR3 amino acids: CASRSLSWYNEQFF. As DNA, the CDR3 is TGTGCCAGCAGATCACTTAGTTGGTACAATGAGCAGTTCTTC.

This clone was detected only a few times. The rearrangement joins TRBV5-1 to TRBJ2-1; the D gene is possibly TRBD1 (6 bases). The germline V and J ends were trimmed by 4 bases and 2 bases, with 13 bases remaining between them. CDR3 length equals 15 residues. The germline V gene encodes CDR1 SGHRS and CDR2 YFSETQ. CDR3: CASSPGQTTYNEQFF. In DNA, the CDR3 is TGCGCCAGCAGCCCTGGACAGACGACCTACAATGAGCAGTTCTTC.

As regards this clone: The sample carries other DNA sequences with the same CDR3. The rearrangement links TRBV25-1 to TRBJ2-7; 7 bases align to TRBD1. CDR3 size: 16 residues. Looked up from germline, CDR1 is MGHDK and CDR2 is SYGVNS. The V segment lost 4 bases and the J segment 5 bases; nucleotides outside the gene matches: 14. CDR3 in DNA: TGTGCCAGCAGTGGAAGGGGTGCCAGGGGGTGGGACGAGCAGTACTTC. The encoded protein is CASSGRGARGWDEQYF.

The genes are TRBV15 and TRBJ1-4; TRBD1 is a possible D gene (5 bases). The V gene's germline CDR1 is LNHNV and CDR2 YYDKDF (reference sequence). This CDR3 has 17 residues. Trimming took off 1 base at V and 6 bases at J, with 18 bases between the two ends. The CDR3 sequence is CATSRARAEVGDEKLFF. CDR3 DNA sequence: TGTGCCACCAGCAGAGCCCGGGCCGAGGTAGGGGATGAAAAACTGTTTTTT.

V gene TRBV7-8 combines with J gene TRBJ1-1, with D possibly matching TRBD1 (5 bases). V lost 3 bases and J lost 1, with 9 bases in between. Germline V gives CDR1 SGHVS, CDR2 FQNEAQ. There are 14 residues in the CDR3. In DNA, the CDR3 is TGTGCCAGCAGCTTTACAGGACCGAACACTGAAGCTTTCTTT. Translating it yields CASSFTGPNTEAFF.

CDR3: CATSTGLAGETQYF. As DNA, the CDR3 is TGTGCCACCTCTACGGGGCTAGCTGGGGAGACCCAGTACTTC. The V and J genes are TRBV28 and TRBJ2-5, with D perhaps assigned TRBD1 or TRBD2 (5 bases each). Germline values: CDR1 MDHEN, CDR2 SYDVKM. This CDR3 contains 14 residues. Trimming left V 10 bases short and J 5 bases short, with 20 bases between.

The genes are TRBV2 and TRBJ2-5; TRBD1 matches at 8 bases. Near its end, the DNA agrees better with TRBJ2-7, so the J call may be wrong. This CDR3 is built from 14 residues. Germline V lookup: CDR1 SNHLY, CDR2 FYNNEI. CDR3 nucleotides: TGTGCCAGCAACCAGGGGGCGAGATCCTACGAGCAGTACTTC. This translates into CASNQGARSYEQYF.

V usage is TRBV5-4 and J usage is TRBJ2-1; D gene ambiguous. The CDR3 is 14 residues long. The V gene lost 1 base and the J gene lost 7 bases, with 12 bases spanning the gap. Germline V gene sequence: CDR1 SGHNT, CDR2 YYREEE (reference sequence). CDR3 amino acids: CASSLWNSLNEQFF. The DNA for the CDR3 is TGTGCCAGCAGCTTGTGGAATAGCCTTAATGAGCAGTTCTTC.

V is TRBV6-5 and J is TRBJ2-7, with TRBD1 matching over 7 bases. The CDR3 is made up of 12 amino acids. Per the germline V gene, CDR1 is MNHEY and CDR2 is SVGAGI. The trim removed 10 bases at V and 2 bases at J, leaving 5 bases unmatched. The CDR3, as DNA: TGTGCCACTGGGGACAGCCCCTACGAGCAGTACTTC. This encodes CATGDSPYEQYF.

In its sample, this clone was seen a few times. V and J are TRBV7-9 and TRBJ2-2; D is unresolved. Germline V gene data show CDR1 as SEHNR and CDR2 as FQNEAQ (reference sequence). CDR3 length equals 12 residues. V lost 6 bases and J 4 bases, leaving 6 bases between the germline ends. CDR3 nucleotides: TGTGCCAGCAGGAAAAGCACCGGGGAGCTGTTTTTT. It yields the protein CASRKSTGELFF. Complete variable domain (other parts from reference TRBV7-9 and TRBJ2-2): DTGVSQNPRHKITKRGQNVTFRCDPISEHNRLYWYRQTLGQGPEFLTYFQNEAQLEKSRLLSDRFSAERPKGSFSTLEIQRTEQGDSAMYLCASRKSTGELFFGEGSRLTVL.

The V gene is TRBV7-2, the J gene TRBJ1-5; TRBD1 is a possible D gene (5 bases). Looked up from germline, CDR1 is SGHTA and CDR2 is FQGNSA. The CDR3 consists of 14 residues. V dropped 5 bases and J dropped 6 bases, with 14 bases sitting between them. The CDR3 region is CASSLRVEGQPQHF. The CDR3 nucleotides are TGTGCCAGCAGCCTCAGGGTAGAAGGTCAGCCCCAGCATTTT.

This chain joins TRBV29-1 and TRBJ2-3; perhaps TRBD1 as D (5 bases). Per the germline V gene, CDR1 is SQVTM and CDR2 is ANQGSEA. V shed 3 bases and J shed 3 bases, with 13 bases lying between them. This CDR3 comprises 14 residues. This CDR3 reads CSVEPLGRTDTQYF. CDR3 in DNA: TGCAGCGTTGAGCCGCTGGGGCGGACAGATACGCAGTATTTT.

Concerning this clone: The same CDR3 can be traced to other DNA sequences in this sample. The chain joins TRBV18 to TRBJ1-5, with 11 bases that match TRBD1. The germline V gene encodes CDR1 KGHSH and CDR2 LQKENI. The trim removed 3 bases at V and 3 bases at J, leaving 4 bases unmatched. The CDR3 has 16 residues. The CDR3 loop reads CASSPPGQGDNQPQHF. CDR3 DNA sequence: TGTGCCAGCTCACCCCCGGGACAGGGGGACAATCAGCCCCAGCATTTT. Using reference TRBV18 and TRBJ1-5 for the parts outside the CDR3, the full variable domain is NAGVMQNPRHLVRRRGQEARLRCSPMKGHSHVYWYRQLPEEGLKFMVYLQKENIIDESGMPKERFSAEFPKEGPSILRIQQVVRGDSAAYFCASSPPGQGDNQPQHFGDGTRLSIL.

The chain links TRBV18 to TRBJ2-2, with D tentatively TRBD1 (5 bases). The germline V gene encodes CDR1 KGHSH and CDR2 LQKENI. The length of the CDR3 is 15 residues. With 6 bases removed from V and 0 bases from J, the gap between germline ends came to 11 bases. The CDR3 loop reads CASSRETANTGELFF. In DNA form, the CDR3 reads TGTGCCAGCTCGCGCGAGACAGCGAACACCGGGGAGCTGTTTTTT.

The chain recombines TRBV7-9 with TRBJ2-7; D is unclear. This CDR3 is built from 15 residues. Trimming shortened V by 5 bases and J by 3 bases, and 17 bases separated the two germline ends. Germline CDR1 and CDR2: SEHNR and FQNEAQ (reference sequence). The CDR3 spells CASSLDDDGNYEQYF. DNA for the CDR3: TGTGCCAGCAGCCTAGACGACGACGGAAACTACGAGCAGTACTTC.

V gene TRBV5-1 combines with J gene TRBJ1-1, with D possibly being TRBD1 (6 bases). CDR1 is SGHRS, CDR2 YFSETQ, per germline. V was shortened by 4 bases and J by 3 bases, with 10 bases between the two germline ends. The CDR3 runs to 13 residues. The CDR3 region is CASSAQGHTEAFF. In DNA, the CDR3 is TGCGCCAGCAGCGCACAGGGACACACTGAAGCTTTCTTT.

The V and J genes are TRBV6-1 and TRBJ2-2; TRBD1 agrees at 10 bases. V was pared by 7 bases and J by 13 bases, with 15 bases of the junction left unmatched. CDR1 is MNHNS, CDR2 SASEGT, per germline. The length of the CDR3 is 15 residues. The CDR3 loop reads CASIRDRGSNSALFF. CDR3 sequence (DNA): TGTGCCAGCATCCGGGACAGGGGCTCTAATAGTGCGCTGTTTTTT.

The chain recombines TRBV7-2 with TRBJ2-5, with 9 nucleotides matching TRBD2. Germline V gene data show CDR1 as SGHTA and CDR2 as FQGNSA. The CDR3 length is 14 residues. V lost 5 bases to trimming and J lost 2 bases; unmatched junction nucleotides: 3. CDR3 DNA sequence: TGTGCCAGCAGCCCTACTAGCGGGCAAGAGACCCAGTACTTC. Amino acids: CASSPTSGQETQYF.

V gene TRBV5-1 combines with J gene TRBJ2-4; D is tentatively TRBD1 or TRBD2 (5 bases each). The CDR3 totals 14 residues. Trimming pared 5 bases from V and 1 base from J, leaving 10 bases between. Germline V gene data show CDR1 as SGHRS and CDR2 as YFSETQ. Written as DNA, the CDR3 is TGCGCCAGCAGAATATGGGGGGCCAAAAACATTCAGTACTTC. This gives the protein CASRIWGAKNIQYF.

The rearrangement links TRBV7-2 to TRBJ1-5; no firm D call. CDR3 length: 13 residues. The germline gives CDR1 SGHTA, CDR2 FQGNSA. V was cut by 5 bases and J by 9 bases, with 14 bases left in between. In nucleotides, the CDR3 is TGTGCCAGCAGCCCGGACGTCCAATTGCCCCAGCATTTT. It is translated as CASSPDVQLPQHF.

The chain uses TRBV27 and TRBJ2-7; D possibly corresponds to TRBD1 (6 bases). Deletions cut 6 bases from V and 2 bases from J, with 14 bases between. From germline, CDR1 is MNHEY and CDR2 SMNVEV (reference sequence). The CDR3 runs to 14 residues. The DNA of the CDR3 is TGTGCCAGCAGGGCCGGGACACCACCCTACGAGCAGTACTTC. Encoded protein: CASRAGTPPYEQYF.

The count of this clone is one. The chain combines TRBV5-4 with TRBJ2-3, with 11 positions matching TRBD2. V was clipped by 4 bases and J by 1 base; unmatched bases: 5. Germline V lookup: CDR1 SGHNT, CDR2 YYREEE (reference sequence). This CDR3 is 16 amino acids long. CDR3 DNA sequence: TGTGCCAGCAGCCTCCTTAGCGGGAGGGGCACAGATACGCAGTATTTT. The encoded protein is CASSLLSGRGTDTQYF. Full variable domain (rest looked up from reference TRBV5-4 and TRBJ2-3): ETGVTQSPTHLIKTRGQQVTLRCSSQSGHNTVSWYQQALGQGPQFIFQYYREEENGRGNFPPRFSGLQFPNYSSELNVNALELDDSALYLCASSLLSGRGTDTQYFGPGTRLTVL.

The rearrangement joins TRBV2 to TRBJ2-7; D might be TRBD1 (5 bases). Trimming pared 7 bases from V and 2 bases from J, leaving 12 bases between. CDR3 length: 13 amino acids. CDR1 is SNHLY, CDR2 FYNNEI, per germline. The CDR3 sequence is CASMLTVTYEQYF. CDR3 bases: TGTGCCAGCATGCTGACAGTCACCTACGAGCAGTACTTC. The complete variable domain, with remaining parts taken from reference TRBV2 and TRBJ2-7, reads EPEVTQTPSHQVTQMGQEVILRCVPISNHLYFYWYRQILGQKVEFLVSFYNNEISEKSEIFDDQFSVERPDGSNFTLKIRSTKLEDSAMYFCASMLTVTYEQYFGPGTRLTVT.

There are many counts of this clone. The chain carries TRBV30 and TRBJ1-6; possibly TRBD1 for D (6 bases). This CDR3 comprises 15 residues. Germline V gives CDR1 GTSNPN, CDR2 SVGIG (reference sequence). Trimming removed 2 bases at V and 11 bases at J, with 19 bases between. The CDR3 region has the DNA TGTGCCTGGAGTCCCACCGGCCTACAGGGTACACCCCTCCACTTT. Protein sequence: CAWSPTGLQGTPLHF.

Concerning this clone itself: A much larger clone sits a single nucleotide away, making a read error possible. The chain's CDR3 is CAGSVLPGSEKLFF. CDR3 coding DNA: TGTGCCGGCAGCGTACTCCCAGGGAGTGAAAAACTGTTTTTT. The chain has TRBV9 and TRBJ1-4; D is perhaps TRBD1 (5 bases). This CDR3 comprises 14 residues. CDR1 and CDR2 (germline): SGDLS, YYNGEE.

CDR3 sequence: CASSSTGVGTQHF. For the CDR3, the DNA is TGCGCCAGCAGCTCTACAGGGGTAGGGACCCAGCATTTT. The chain has TRBV5-1 and TRBJ1-5; 7 bases align to TRBD1. Germline loops: CDR1 SGHRS, CDR2 YFSETQ. V gave up 3 bases and J gave up 11 bases; unmatched junction bases: 8. The CDR3 contains 13 residues.